The 21 T cell receptor beta chains given below trace back to one sample, sequenced in a study of shared clonotypes between healthy human individuals. Clones were sequenced by immunoSEQ multiplex PCR, and TCRdb holds only the in-frame ones, with some missing. This sample has under 850,000 clones, with almost 95% found just once. CD45RO-negative, CCR7-positively selected cells formed the naive CD8 fraction, excluding terminally differentiated effector memory CD45RA+ cells. The sequencing sample was made of naive CD8+ T cells sorted from blood. The source is a man between 25 and 39 years old in good health.

Turning to this clone: This specimen includes other DNA sequences encoding the same CDR3. This chain links TRBV27 with TRBJ2-1; TRBD2 is a possible D gene (5 bases). The length of the CDR3 is 13 residues. V lost 3 bases and J 4 bases, leaving 7 bases between the germline ends. Per the germline V gene, CDR1 is MNHEY and CDR2 is SMNVEV (reference sequence). CDR3 nucleotides: TGTGCCAGCAGTTTGGACTCGTACAATGAGCAGTTCTTC. Protein: CASSLDSYNEQFF.

This clone has a single count. The chain combines TRBV9 with TRBJ2-2; TRBD2 matches at 9 bases. Germline V gives CDR1 SGDLS, CDR2 YYNGEE. Losses at the gene ends were 0 bases for V and 5 bases for J; bases not matched to a gene: 11. This CDR3 comprises 18 residues. CDR3 sequence (DNA): TGTGCCAGCAGCGTAGAATCCGTAGCGGGAGTGTGGACCGGGGAGCTGTTTTTT. It yields the protein CASSVESVAGVWTGELFF.

The gene calls are TRBV29-1 and TRBJ2-2; D unresolved. Germline CDR1 and CDR2: SQVTM and ANQGSEA. This CDR3 has 15 residues. The V and J ends lost 0 bases and 4 bases respectively, with 12 bases between them. The CDR3 here is CSVEDQISPTGELFF. The CDR3 DNA sequence: TGCAGCGTTGAAGATCAAATTTCCCCCACCGGGGAGCTGTTTTTT.

V usage is TRBV2 and J usage is TRBJ2-3; D is undetermined. Germline V CDR1 and CDR2: SNHLY, FYNNEI. Trimming cost V 2 bases and J 1 base, with 16 bases left between them. The CDR3 sequence is 17 residues long. DNA of the CDR3: TGTGCCAGCAGTGAACTCGTCACTGGTGAAGGCACAGATACGCAGTATTTT. This sequence encodes CASSELVTGEGTDTQYF.

The V call is TRBV29-1, the J call TRBJ2-7, with 12 bases identical to TRBD2. Germline CDR1 and CDR2: SQVTM and ANQGSEA. There are 16 residues in the CDR3. V lost 4 bases, J lost 0 bases, and 7 bases stayed unmatched. CDR3 bases: TGCAGCGTTGCCGGGACTAGCGGGTCCTACTCCTACGAGCAGTACTTC. Translating gives CSVAGTSGSYSYEQYF.

V usage is TRBV18 and J usage is TRBJ2-2, with TRBD1 identical over 7 bases. Germline assignment: CDR1 KGHSH and CDR2 LQKENI. V lost 2 bases, J lost 4 bases, and 7 bases stayed unmatched. The CDR3 is 16 residues long. Here the CDR3 reads CASSPEGGRGTGELFF. The CDR3 nucleotides read TGTGCCAGCTCACCAGAAGGGGGCCGTGGCACCGGGGAGCTGTTTTTT.

The V call is TRBV18, the J call TRBJ2-1; TRBD2 matches at 9 bases. Germline CDR1 and CDR2: KGHSH and LQKENI. V lost 0 bases, J lost 11 bases, and 8 bases stayed unmatched. The CDR3 runs 15 residues. CDR3 protein: CASSPPKQSGRKQFF. In DNA form, the CDR3 reads TGTGCCAGCTCACCACCGAAGCAAAGCGGGAGGAAGCAGTTCTTC.

The chain combines TRBV28 with TRBJ2-2; TRBD1 agrees at 7 bases. This CDR3 region has 15 residues. Germline CDR1 MDHEN, CDR2 SYDVKM. Trimming removed 3 bases from V and 1 base from J; junction bases left unmatched: 2. The CDR3 reads CASSFRTGNTGELFF. CDR3 DNA: TGTGCCAGCAGTTTTCGGACAGGGAACACCGGGGAGCTGTTTTTT. Full variable domain (missing parts from reference TRBV28 and TRBJ2-2): DVKVTQSSRYLVKRTGEKVFLECVQDMDHENMFWYRQDPGLGLRLIYFSYDVKMKEKGDIPEGYSVSREKKERFSLILESASTNQTSMYLCASSFRTGNTGELFFGEGSRLTVL.

This chain joins TRBV29-1 and TRBJ2-1; a weak D match, TRBD2 (6 bases). Trimming removed 4 bases at V and 1 base at J, with 17 bases between. Per germline, CDR1 SQVTM and CDR2 ANQGSEA. The CDR3 has 16 amino acids. CDR3 DNA sequence: TGCAGCGTTGGGGGGGTTAGGGCAGAATCCTACAATGAGCAGTTCTTC. It encodes CSVGGVRAESYNEQFF.

The V and J genes are TRBV5-4 and TRBJ2-1, with 7 bases aligning to TRBD2. The CDR3 sequence is 14 residues long. The germline V gene has CDR1 SGHNT and CDR2 YYREEE (reference sequence). The trim removed 0 bases at V and 8 bases at J, leaving 5 bases unmatched. The CDR3 DNA sequence: TGTGCCAGCAGCTTGGGACTAGCACTCGATGAGCAGTTCTTC. It translates to CASSLGLALDEQFF.

This clone was seen only once. The chain combines TRBV27 with TRBJ2-7, with D possibly matching TRBD2 (5 bases). With 7 bases removed from V and 3 bases from J, the gap between germline ends came to 13 bases. The germline V gene has CDR1 MNHEY and CDR2 SMNVEV (reference sequence). This CDR3 comprises 13 residues. The CDR3 loop reads CASKDYSRYEQYF. The CDR3 DNA reads as TGTGCCAGCAAAGACTACAGTCGCTACGAGCAGTACTTC.

V usage is TRBV19 and J usage is TRBJ2-7; unclear D gene. The germline gives CDR1 LNHDA, CDR2 SQIVND (reference sequence). The V and J ends lost 1 base and 7 bases respectively, with 11 bases between them. The CDR3 covers 13 residues. The CDR3 spells CASSIVPSVEQYF. The CDR3, as DNA: TGTGCCAGTAGTATAGTTCCATCCGTGGAGCAGTACTTC.

The chain's CDR3 is CASSEPGRAEAFF. The CDR3 bases are TGTGCCAGCAGCGAACCAGGGAGAGCTGAAGCTTTCTTT. The gene calls are TRBV9 and TRBJ1-1; D may be TRBD1 (5 bases). Germline CDR1 is SGDLS and CDR2 is YYNGEE. This CDR3 is built from 13 residues. Trimming shortened V by 3 bases and J by 6 bases, and 12 bases separated the two germline ends.

This chain connects TRBV10-3 to TRBJ2-7; a possible D gene is TRBD2 (6 bases). The germline V and J ends were trimmed by 0 bases and 4 bases, with 10 bases remaining between them. This CDR3 has 14 residues. Germline CDR1 and CDR2: ENHRY and SYGVKD. The CDR3 spells CAISESGLSYEQYF. The CDR3 region has the DNA TGTGCCATCAGTGAGTCGGGACTGTCGTACGAGCAGTACTTC.

This chain connects TRBV28 to TRBJ2-7; tentative D call: TRBD2 (5 bases). The V end was cut by 2 bases, the J end by 0 bases, with 17 bases between. This CDR3 has 17 residues. Germline CDR1 reads MDHEN; CDR2 reads SYDVKM. The DNA for the CDR3 is TGTGCCAGCAGTTTAGTTGGAGGTTCGAGGAGCTCCTACGAGCAGTACTTC. Translation gives CASSLVGGSRSSYEQYF.

The CDR3 sequence is CASSSQGNEQFF. In DNA form, the CDR3 reads TGTGCCAGCAGTTCGCAGGGGAATGAGCAGTTCTTC. V usage is TRBV28 and J usage is TRBJ2-1; tentative D call: TRBD1 (6 bases). V was cut by 4 bases and J by 7 bases, with 8 bases left in between. There are 12 residues in the CDR3. Germline CDR1 and CDR2: MDHEN and SYDVKM.

The chain links TRBV2 to TRBJ2-1, with 13 bases aligning to TRBD2. Trimming at V came to 8 bases and at J to 4 bases, leaving 14 bases not matched to a gene. Germline CDR1 is SNHLY and CDR2 is FYNNEI. The CDR3 sequence is 18 residues long. The CDR3, as DNA: TGTGCCAGCCGACCCGATGGACTAGCGGGAGTACCTTACAATGAGCAGTTCTTC. It codes for CASRPDGLAGVPYNEQFF.

The rearrangement joins TRBV28 to TRBJ2-3, with 7 bases that match TRBD1. CDR1 is MDHEN, CDR2 SYDVKM, per germline. The CDR3 is 16 amino acids. Trimming took 3 bases from V and 2 from J; bases not matched to a gene: 8. CDR3 sequence reads: CASSLEETGTTDTQYF. The CDR3 DNA sequence: TGTGCCAGCAGTTTGGAAGAGACAGGGACCACAGATACGCAGTATTTT. Full variable domain (missing parts from reference TRBV28 and TRBJ2-3): DVKVTQSSRYLVKRTGEKVFLECVQDMDHENMFWYRQDPGLGLRLIYFSYDVKMKEKGDIPEGYSVSREKKERFSLILESASTNQTSMYLCASSLEETGTTDTQYFGPGTRLTVL.

The chain has TRBV5-1 and TRBJ1-1; D is uncertain. The V gene's germline CDR1 is SGHRS and CDR2 YFSETQ. The CDR3 is 14 residues long. Trimming pared 4 bases from V and 1 base from J, leaving 11 bases between. CDR3 in DNA: TGCGCCAGCAGCCCCCGGACGGGGAACACTGAAGCTTTCTTT. It encodes CASSPRTGNTEAFF.

Concerning this clone: The likely explanation is a read error, given a far larger clone one base away. The chain links TRBV7-6 to TRBJ2-1; TRBD2 agrees at 8 bases. CDR3 length equals 14 residues. Germline V gene lookup returns CDR1 SGHVS and CDR2 FNYEAQ. V gave up 2 bases and J gave up 7 bases; unmatched junction bases: 4. The CDR3 reads CASSLIAGQNEQFF. In DNA, the CDR3 is TGTGCCAGCAGCTTAATAGCGGGGCAGAATGAGCAGTTCTTC.

The J gene is TRBJ2-2, the V gene TRBV7-9, with 7 bases aligning to TRBD2. V lost 1 base and J lost 3; bases outside the gene matches: 5. CDR1 and CDR2 (germline): SEHNR, FQNEAQ (reference sequence). This CDR3 is built from 16 residues. CDR3 loop: CASSLVGGGDTGELFF. In DNA, the CDR3 is TGTGCCAGCAGCTTAGTGGGCGGGGGTGACACCGGGGAGCTGTTTTTT.